One sample yielded the 22 T cell receptor beta chains listed below, sequenced in a study of blood T cell repertoires in COVID-19. Libraries were prepared by immunoSEQ multiplex PCR; TCRdb keeps only in-frame clonotypes and omits some of them. The sample records 95,000 to 150,000 clones, 75% to 85% being singletons. The sample taken for sequencing was peripheral blood. The receptors stem from a woman aged 50 to 60 with acute or convalescent COVID-19.

This rearrangement joins TRBV11-2 to TRBJ2-3, with D hard to call. Germline-derived CDR1 and CDR2 are SGHAT and FQNNGV. CDR3 length: 14 residues. Trimming left V 5 bases short and J 3 bases short, with 12 bases between. The CDR3 region is CASSRRRKTDTQYF. CDR3 bases: TGTGCCAGCAGCAGAAGGAGAAAAACAGATACGCAGTATTTT.

V and J are TRBV30 and TRBJ2-7; D possibly corresponds to TRBD2 (6 bases). This CDR3 comprises 13 residues. The germline gives CDR1 GTSNPN, CDR2 SVGIG (reference sequence). Trimming took 3 bases from V and 3 from J, leaving 12 bases between them. The DNA of the CDR3 is TGTGCCTGGAGCGGGGGACCCAGCTACGAGCAGTACTTC. This gives the protein CAWSGGPSYEQYF.

The J gene is TRBJ1-1, the V gene TRBV29-1; no firm D call. V lost 1 base and J 3 bases, leaving 6 bases between the germline ends. CDR1 and CDR2 (germline): SQVTM, ANQGSEA. This CDR3 has 12 amino acids. CDR3 DNA sequence: TGCAGCGTTGAAGTTCGGGACACTGAAGCTTTCTTT. The encoded protein is CSVEVRDTEAFF.

The chain uses TRBV4-2 and TRBJ2-3, with 7 bases identical to TRBD2. The V gene end was trimmed by 2 bases and the J gene end by 7 bases; junction bases not matched to a gene: 15. Germline loops: CDR1 LGHNA, CDR2 YNFKEQ. This CDR3 comprises 17 residues. CDR3 amino acids: CASSQQTGTTQSHTQYF. The CDR3 nucleotides read TGTGCCAGCAGCCAACAAACCGGGACTACTCAATCTCATACGCAGTATTTT.

This clone was picked up a small number of times. The J gene is TRBJ2-1, the V gene TRBV5-1; 7 nucleotides line up with TRBD2. Germline V gives CDR1 SGHRS, CDR2 YFSETQ. Germline trimming cut 4 bases from V and 0 bases from J; bases unmatched to any gene: 1. This CDR3 comprises 14 residues. The CDR3, as DNA: TGCGCCAGCAGCAGCGGGGACTCCTACAATGAGCAGTTCTTC. It translates to CASSSGDSYNEQFF.

In this sample, this clone turned up a few times. The rearrangement links TRBV19 to TRBJ1-3; no reliable D call. Trimming took 10 bases from V and 0 from J, leaving 13 bases between them. This CDR3 comprises 14 residues. Germline V gives CDR1 LNHDA, CDR2 SQIVND (reference sequence). The CDR3, as DNA: TGTGCCACAGATCCATCGGGCTCTGGAAACACCATATATTTT. Translated, it gives CATDPSGSGNTIYF.

This chain links TRBV7-6 with TRBJ2-3; 13 positions agree with TRBD2. V lost 4 bases, J lost 4 bases, and 8 bases stayed unmatched. The CDR3 has 17 amino acids. In germline, CDR1 is SGHVS, CDR2 FNYEAQ. CDR3 coding DNA: TGTGCCAGCAGCTCCAGGGGCGGACTAGCGGGAGCAGATACGCAGTATTTT. Protein product: CASSSRGGLAGADTQYF.

The chain is built from TRBV7-9 and TRBJ2-5, with 7 bases matching TRBD2. The V gene end was trimmed by 7 bases and the J gene end by 2 bases; junction bases not matched to a gene: 10. Germline V gene data show CDR1 as SEHNR and CDR2 as FQNEAQ (reference sequence). The CDR3 has 15 residues. CDR3 protein: CASIERASGQETQYF. CDR3 DNA: TGTGCCAGCATCGAGAGGGCTAGCGGACAAGAGACCCAGTACTTC.

The genes are TRBV5-5 and TRBJ2-5, with TRBD1 matching 10 bases. There are 14 residues in the CDR3. Trimming cost V 4 bases and J 4 bases; bases outside gene matches: 4. The germline V gene has CDR1 SGHKS and CDR2 YYEKEE (reference sequence). CDR3 amino acids: CASSAGTGVETQYF. As DNA, the CDR3 is TGTGCCAGCAGCGCCGGGACAGGGGTAGAGACCCAGTACTTC.

The V call is TRBV7-6, the J call TRBJ2-5; TRBD1 is a possible D gene (5 bases). Trimming removed 5 bases at V and 2 bases at J, with 15 bases between. This CDR3 is built from 15 residues. Germline CDR1 reads SGHVS; CDR2 reads FNYEAQ. CDR3 DNA: TGTGCCAGCAGCCCCTCTAGACAGATACAAGAGACCCAGTACTTC. Translated, it gives CASSPSRQIQETQYF.

This clone was found a few times. The V and J genes are TRBV6-2 or TRBV6-3 and TRBJ1-2; D unresolved. The germline V and J ends were trimmed by 6 bases and 11 bases, with 16 bases remaining between them. Germline V CDR1 and CDR2: MNHEY, SVGEGT. CDR3 length: 12 amino acids. DNA for the CDR3: TGTGCCAGCAGCCCAACGGTAATAAGTTACACCTTC. Translating gives CASSPTVISYTF.

The CDR3 loop is CASSLALQDISSNQPQHF. CDR3 bases: TGTGCCAGCAGCTTAGCGCTCCAGGACATCAGTAGCAATCAGCCCCAGCATTTT. V is TRBV7-6 and J is TRBJ1-5; D possibly corresponds to TRBD1 (5 bases). The CDR3 covers 18 residues. With 0 bases removed from V and 0 bases from J, the gap between germline ends came to 15 bases. From germline, CDR1 is SGHVS and CDR2 FNYEAQ.

The chain recombines TRBV18 with TRBJ2-1; weak D call: TRBD2 (5 bases). The CDR3 is 15 residues long. Germline V lookup: CDR1 KGHSH, CDR2 LQKENI. Trimming shortened V by 7 bases and J by 0 bases, and 13 bases separated the two germline ends. The CDR3 nucleotides read TGTGCCAGCTTAGCGACCCCGGGCTCCTACAATGAGCAGTTCTTC. Translation: CASLATPGSYNEQFF.

The chain recombines TRBV7-8 with TRBJ1-1; no reliable D call. CDR3 length equals 14 residues. V dropped 5 bases and J dropped 5 bases, with 15 bases sitting between them. Germline CDR1 is SGHVS and CDR2 is FQNEAQ. CDR3 DNA sequence: TGTGCCAGCAGCCTCCAAATTGGCGGGACTGAAGCTTTCTTT. This translates into CASSLQIGGTEAFF.

The chain couples TRBV15 to TRBJ2-7, with 7 bases lining up with TRBD1. The CDR3 runs to 14 residues. Germline assignment: CDR1 LNHNV and CDR2 YYDKDF (reference sequence). Trimming removed 2 bases from V and 5 bases from J; junction bases left unmatched: 6. The DNA of the CDR3 is TGTGCCACCAGCAGAACGGGACAGATCAACGAGCAGTACTTC. This codes for CATSRTGQINEQYF.

The chain uses TRBV19 and TRBJ1-1, with a tentative D call TRBD1 (5 bases). The germline V and J ends were trimmed by 5 bases and 2 bases, with 18 bases remaining between them. Germline-derived CDR1 and CDR2 are LNHDA and SQIVND (reference sequence). The CDR3 has 16 amino acids. This chain's CDR3 is CASSPHLTTENTEAFF. In DNA, the CDR3 is TGTGCCAGTAGTCCTCACCTAACGACAGAAAACACTGAAGCTTTCTTT. Complete variable domain (other parts from reference TRBV19 and TRBJ1-1): DGGITQSPKYLFRKEGQNVTLSCEQNLNHDAMYWYRQDPGQGLRLIYYSQIVNDFQKGDIAEGYSVSREKKESFPLTVTSAQKNPTAFYLCASSPHLTTENTEAFFGQGTRLTVV.

V and J are TRBV28 and TRBJ2-1, with unresolved D. The CDR3 extends over 11 amino acids. The germline CDR1 and CDR2 sequences are MDHEN and SYDVKM. V lost 6 bases and J lost 10, with 10 bases in between. CDR3 coding DNA: TGTGCCAGCAGCTCACTCGAAGAGCAGTTCTTC. Protein sequence: CASSSLEEQFF. Complete variable domain (other parts from reference TRBV28 and TRBJ2-1): DVKVTQSSRYLVKRTGEKVFLECVQDMDHENMFWYRQDPGLGLRLIYFSYDVKMKEKGDIPEGYSVSREKKERFSLILESASTNQTSMYLCASSSLEEQFFGPGTRLTVL.

This clone was observed a single time. V and J are TRBV30 and TRBJ2-1, with D maybe TRBD2 (5 bases). The germline V gene has CDR1 GTSNPN and CDR2 SVGIG (reference sequence). The V end was cut by 4 bases, the J end by 0 bases, with 10 bases between. The CDR3 is made up of 14 amino acids. The CDR3 protein is CAWKAGSSYNEQFF. CDR3 in DNA: TGTGCCTGGAAGGCGGGCAGCTCCTACAATGAGCAGTTCTTC. The full variable domain, its missing parts supplied by reference TRBV30 and TRBJ2-1, is SQTIHQWPATLVQPVGSPLSLECTVEGTSNPNLYWYRQAAGRGLQLLFYSVGIGQISSEVPQNLSASRPQDRQFILSSKKLLLSDSGFYLCAWKAGSSYNEQFFGPGTRLTVL.

This rearrangement joins TRBV7-8 to TRBJ1-6; D is unresolved. The V gene's germline CDR1 is SGHVS and CDR2 FQNEAQ. CDR3 size: 16 residues. V dropped 4 bases and J dropped 5 bases, with 15 bases sitting between them. The DNA for the CDR3 is TGTGCCAGCAGCTCGCGGGGAAATACCAATAATTCACCCCTCCACTTT. It is translated as CASSSRGNTNNSPLHF.

The table lists this clone with a few counts. CDR3 loop: CASSQLGLMGRTSGNTIYF. CDR3 nucleotides: TGCGCCAGCAGCCAGTTGGGACTCATGGGACGTACGTCTGGAAACACCATATATTTT. V is TRBV4-1 and J is TRBJ1-3, with D maybe TRBD1 (5 bases). The V end was cut by 3 bases, the J end by 1 base, with 22 bases between. The CDR3 runs to 19 residues. The V gene's germline CDR1 is MGHRA and CDR2 YSYEKL.

This chain's CDR3 is CASSASGGGYEQYF. CDR3 sequence (DNA): TGCGCCAGCAGCGCGAGCGGGGGCGGATACGAGCAGTACTTC. The rearrangement joins TRBV5-1 to TRBJ2-7; 8 bases fit TRBD2. CDR1 and CDR2 from the germline V gene are SGHRS and YFSETQ. V lost 4 bases, J lost 4 bases, and 7 bases stayed unmatched. This CDR3 comprises 14 residues.

V and J are TRBV2 and TRBJ1-5; maybe TRBD1 (6 bases). CDR3 length: 15 residues. The germline V gene has CDR1 SNHLY and CDR2 FYNNEI. V lost 1 base to trimming and J lost 0 bases, with 7 bases between them. The CDR3 spells CASSEDRVSNQPQHF. The DNA for the CDR3 is TGTGCCAGCAGTGAAGACAGGGTTAGCAATCAGCCCCAGCATTTT.